One sample yielded the 3 T cell receptor beta chains listed below, sequenced in a study of naive and memory T cell subsets. Study-wide points: Especially in CD8 cells, naive repertoires contained a few larger clonotypes, possibly CD45RA-re-expressing memory cells.

Two oligonucleotides, mixed equimolar, formed the beta constant-region primer covering TRBC1 and TRBC2. Four rounds of PCR amplified the ligated cDNA using nested alpha and beta constant-region primers plus SP2. A single record per CDR3 protein comes from TCRdb applying MiXCR to the UMI-ligation and nested PCR reads. The data contain about 160,000 distinct CDR3 sequences, 22% of them singletons. No antigen is known for these receptors. The sample consisted of naive CD4+ T cells from blood. These receptors were obtained from a human donor in good health.

This rearrangement joins TRBV3-1 to TRBJ1-5; D call uncertain. CDR1 is LGHDT and CDR2 is YNNKEL in the germline V gene (reference sequence). Trimming shortened V by 0 bases and J by 2 bases, and 8 bases separated the two germline ends. The CDR3 is made up of 15 amino acids. The CDR3 loop is CASSQDIAGNQPQHF. The CDR3 DNA is TGTGCCAGCAGCCAAGATATAGCGGGCAATCAGCCCCAGCATTTT. Drawing the rest from reference TRBV3-1 and TRBJ1-5, the complete variable domain is DTAVSQTPKYLVTQMGNDKSIKCEQNLGHDTMYWYKQDSKKFLKIMFSYNNKELIINETVPNRFSPKSPDKAHLNLHINSLELGDSAVYFCASSQDIAGNQPQHFGDGTRLSIL.

The V and J genes are TRBV12-3 or TRBV12-4 and TRBJ2-7; unclear D gene. The CDR3 covers 14 residues. The V and J ends lost 5 bases and 2 bases respectively, with 13 bases between them. This CDR3 reads CASSPTVLPYEQYF. DNA for the CDR3: TGTGCCAGCAGTCCGACGGTATTACCCTACGAGCAGTACTTC.

In its sample, this clonotype was seen once. The gene calls are TRBV7-2 and TRBJ2-1; D uncertain. The CDR3 extends over 14 amino acids. Trimming stripped 5 bases from V and 6 bases from J, with 14 bases between. CDR1 is SGHTA, CDR2 FQGNSA, per germline. The CDR3 sequence: CASSPPTAVNEQFF. The CDR3 nucleotides read TGTGCCAGCAGCCCCCCCACGGCCGTCAATGAGCAGTTCTTC.